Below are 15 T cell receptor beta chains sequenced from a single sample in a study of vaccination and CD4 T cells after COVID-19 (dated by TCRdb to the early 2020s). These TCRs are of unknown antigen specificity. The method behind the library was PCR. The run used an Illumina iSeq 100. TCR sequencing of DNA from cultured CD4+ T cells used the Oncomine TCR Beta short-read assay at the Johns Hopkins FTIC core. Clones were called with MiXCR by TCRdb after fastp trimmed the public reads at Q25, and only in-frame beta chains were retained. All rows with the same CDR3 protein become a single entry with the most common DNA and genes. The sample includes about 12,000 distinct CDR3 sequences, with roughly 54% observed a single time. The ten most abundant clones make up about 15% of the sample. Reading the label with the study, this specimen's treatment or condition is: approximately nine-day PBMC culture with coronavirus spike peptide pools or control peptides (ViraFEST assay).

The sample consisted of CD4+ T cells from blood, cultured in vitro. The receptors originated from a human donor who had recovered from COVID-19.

CDR3 DNA: TGCGCCAGCAGTCAATTCCCACGCTCTGGAAACACCATATATTTT. Amino acid sequence: CASSQFPRSGNTIYF. The genes are TRBV23-1 and TRBJ1-3; D gene ambiguous. TRBV23-1 is placed among ORFs of uncertain function. The CDR3 extends over 15 amino acids. Trimming shortened V by 1 base and J by 0 bases, and 7 bases separated the two germline ends.

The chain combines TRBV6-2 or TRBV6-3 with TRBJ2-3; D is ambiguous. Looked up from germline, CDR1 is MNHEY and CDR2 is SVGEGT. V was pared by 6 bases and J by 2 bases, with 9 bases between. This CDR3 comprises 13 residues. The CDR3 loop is CASRGGFTDTQYF. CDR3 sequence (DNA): TGTGCCAGCAGAGGCGGTTTCACAGATACGCAGTATTTT.

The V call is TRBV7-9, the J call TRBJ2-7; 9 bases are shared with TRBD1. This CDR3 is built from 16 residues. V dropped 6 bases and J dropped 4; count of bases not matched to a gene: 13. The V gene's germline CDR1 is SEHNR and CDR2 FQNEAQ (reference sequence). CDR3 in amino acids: CASSLPRDRDVYEQYF. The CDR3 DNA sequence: TGTGCCAGCAGTTTGCCCCGGGACAGGGACGTTTACGAGCAGTACTTC.

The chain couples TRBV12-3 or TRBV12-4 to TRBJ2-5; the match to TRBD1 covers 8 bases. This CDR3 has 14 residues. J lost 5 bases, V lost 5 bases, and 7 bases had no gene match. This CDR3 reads CASSPGDRRETQYF. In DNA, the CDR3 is TGTGCCAGCAGTCCAGGGGACAGGAGGGAGACCCAGTACTTC.

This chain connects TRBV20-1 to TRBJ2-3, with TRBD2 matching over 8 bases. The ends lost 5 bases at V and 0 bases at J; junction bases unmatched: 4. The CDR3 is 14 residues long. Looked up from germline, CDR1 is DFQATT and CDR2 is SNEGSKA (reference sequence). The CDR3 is CSAPSSGSTDTQYF. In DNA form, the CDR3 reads TGCAGTGCTCCGTCTAGCGGGAGCACAGATACGCAGTATTTT.

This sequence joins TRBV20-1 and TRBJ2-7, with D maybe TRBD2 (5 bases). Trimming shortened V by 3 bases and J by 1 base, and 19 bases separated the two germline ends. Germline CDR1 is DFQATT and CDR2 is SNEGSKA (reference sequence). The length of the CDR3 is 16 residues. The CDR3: CSARHWAGQRSYEQYF. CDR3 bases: TGCAGTGCTAGGCATTGGGCGGGCCAGAGATCCTACGAGCAGTACTTC.

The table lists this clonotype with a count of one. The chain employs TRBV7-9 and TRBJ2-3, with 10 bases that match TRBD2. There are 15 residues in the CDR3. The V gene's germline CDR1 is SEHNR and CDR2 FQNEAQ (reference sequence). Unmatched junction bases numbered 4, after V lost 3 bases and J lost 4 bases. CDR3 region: CASSLVAGGPDTQYF. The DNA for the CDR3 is TGTGCCAGCAGCTTGGTAGCGGGAGGACCAGATACGCAGTATTTT.

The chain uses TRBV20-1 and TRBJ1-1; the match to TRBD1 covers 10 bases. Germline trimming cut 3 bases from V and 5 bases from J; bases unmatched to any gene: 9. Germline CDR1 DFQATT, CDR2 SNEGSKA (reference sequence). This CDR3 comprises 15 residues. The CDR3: CSARGSTGGRTEAFF. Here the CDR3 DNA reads TGCAGTGCTAGGGGTTCGACAGGGGGCCGGACTGAAGCTTTCTTT.

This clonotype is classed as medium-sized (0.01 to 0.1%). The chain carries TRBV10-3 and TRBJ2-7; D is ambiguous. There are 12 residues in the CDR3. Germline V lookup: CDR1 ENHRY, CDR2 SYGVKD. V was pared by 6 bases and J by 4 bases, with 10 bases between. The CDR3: CAISEDLYEQYF. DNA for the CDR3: TGTGCCATCAGCGAGGACCTGTACGAGCAGTACTTC.

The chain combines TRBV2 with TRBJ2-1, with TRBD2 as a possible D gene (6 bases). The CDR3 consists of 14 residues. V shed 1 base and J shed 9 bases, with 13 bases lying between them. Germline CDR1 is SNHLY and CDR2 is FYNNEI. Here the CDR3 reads CASSEGGVGIEQFF. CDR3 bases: TGTGCCAGCAGTGAAGGGGGGGTGGGTATTGAGCAGTTCTTC.

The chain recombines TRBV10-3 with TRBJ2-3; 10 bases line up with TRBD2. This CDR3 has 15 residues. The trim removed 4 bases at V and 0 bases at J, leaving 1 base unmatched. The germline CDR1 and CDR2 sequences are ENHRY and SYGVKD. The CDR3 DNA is TGTGCCATCAGTGGGACTAGCGGTAGCACAGATACGCAGTATTTT. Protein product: CAISGTSGSTDTQYF.

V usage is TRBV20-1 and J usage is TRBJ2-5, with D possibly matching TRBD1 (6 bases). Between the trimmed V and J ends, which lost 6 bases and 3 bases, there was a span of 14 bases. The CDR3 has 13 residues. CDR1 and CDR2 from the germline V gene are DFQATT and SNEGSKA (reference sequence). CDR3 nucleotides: TGCAGTGCCAGACGGACAGTAAAAGAGACCCAGTACTTC. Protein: CSARRTVKETQYF.

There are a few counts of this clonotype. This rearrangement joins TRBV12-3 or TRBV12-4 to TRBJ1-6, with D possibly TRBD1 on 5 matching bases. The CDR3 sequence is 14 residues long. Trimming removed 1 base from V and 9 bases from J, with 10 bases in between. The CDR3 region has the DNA TGTGCCAGCAGTTTAGGCAGGGCGAGTTCACCCCTCCACTTT. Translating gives CASSLGRASSPLHF.

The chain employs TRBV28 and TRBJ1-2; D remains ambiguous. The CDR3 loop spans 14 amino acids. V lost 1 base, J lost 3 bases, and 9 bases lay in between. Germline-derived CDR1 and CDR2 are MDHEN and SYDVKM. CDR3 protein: CASSLLGPYYGYTF. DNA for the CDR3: TGTGCCAGCAGTTTATTGGGCCCCTACTATGGCTACACCTTC.

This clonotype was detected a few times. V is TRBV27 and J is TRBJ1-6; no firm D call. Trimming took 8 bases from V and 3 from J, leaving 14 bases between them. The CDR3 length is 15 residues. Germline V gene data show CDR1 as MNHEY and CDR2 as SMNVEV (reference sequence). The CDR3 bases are TGTGCCAGCCACGGTCGGGGAATCTATAATTCACCCCTCCACTTT. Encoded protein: CASHGRGIYNSPLHF.